A single sample is the source of the 31 T cell receptor beta chains below, sequenced in a study of shared clonotypes between healthy human individuals. The repertoire was sequenced with immunoSEQ multiplex PCR; TCRdb's copy has only in-frame clones and lacks some. This table has about 960,000 clones, approximately 80% appearing once. Specimen: memory CD4+ T cells sorted from blood. Regarding subset: CD45RA-negative fraction. The source is a man between 18 and 35 years old in good health.

CDR3 sequence: CASSFSSPRQETQYF. In DNA, the CDR3 is TGCGCCAGCAGCTTCAGTTCTCCACGTCAAGAGACCCAGTACTTC. The chain employs TRBV5-1 and TRBJ2-5; D is unresolved. CDR3 length equals 15 residues. The V and J ends lost 2 bases and 2 bases respectively, with 13 bases between them. Germline CDR1 SGHRS, CDR2 YFSETQ. The variable domain in full, with the rest retrieved from reference TRBV5-1 and TRBJ2-5, is KAGVTQTPRYLIKTRGQQVTLSCSPISGHRSVSWYQQTPGQGLQFLFEYFSETQRNKGNFPGRFSGRQFSNSRSEMNVSTLELGDSALYLCASSFSSPRQETQYFGPGTRLLVL.

The chain carries TRBV7-2 and TRBJ2-5, with D possibly matching TRBD2 (5 bases). V shed 3 bases and J shed 2 bases, with 10 bases lying between them. Germline CDR1 SGHTA, CDR2 FQGNSA. CDR3 length: 14 residues. The CDR3 DNA is TGTGCCAGCAGCTTTAATACGGGGCAAGAGACCCAGTACTTC. Encoded protein: CASSFNTGQETQYF.

This clone was recorded once. The V and J genes are TRBV5-1 and TRBJ1-4; D is ambiguous. The ends were cut back, 5 bases at V and 4 bases at J, with 6 bases in the middle. CDR3 length: 12 amino acids. Germline CDR1 and CDR2: SGHRS and YFSETQ. In DNA, the CDR3 is TGCGCCAGCAGGGAGAATAATGAAAAACTGTTTTTT. Translating gives CASRENNEKLFF.

This clone was counted between two and nine times. This chain uses TRBV7-9 with TRBJ1-4, with 10 bases that match TRBD1. The CDR3 runs to 17 residues. The junction had 12 bases not matched to a gene; V was cut back by 5 bases and J by 6 bases. Germline CDR1 is SEHNR and CDR2 is FQNEAQ (reference sequence). CDR3 sequence reads: CASSPRDRGAVDEKLFF. The CDR3 bases are TGTGCCAGCAGCCCCCGGGACAGGGGAGCGGTGGATGAAAAACTGTTTTTT.

V is TRBV10-3 and J is TRBJ2-5, with TRBD2 matching 7 bases. Germline values: CDR1 ENHRY, CDR2 SYGVKD. Trimming at V came to 2 bases and at J to 4 bases, leaving 7 bases not matched to a gene. This CDR3 is built from 15 residues. The CDR3 loop is CAISEGRARAETQYF. The CDR3 nucleotides are TGTGCCATCAGTGAGGGGAGGGCCAGGGCAGAGACCCAGTACTTC.

The V call is TRBV2, the J call TRBJ2-1; no clear D. This CDR3 region has 15 residues. Germline V gene data show CDR1 as SNHLY and CDR2 as FYNNEI. The V end lost 6 bases, the J end lost 0 bases, and 12 bases lay between the germline ends. The CDR3 coding sequence is TGTGCCAGCAGCTCCTTCCCTTCCTCCTACAATGAGCAGTTCTTC. Protein: CASSSFPSSYNEQFF. The complete variable domain, with remaining parts taken from reference TRBV2 and TRBJ2-1, reads EPEVTQTPSHQVTQMGQEVILRCVPISNHLYFYWYRQILGQKVEFLVSFYNNEISEKSEIFDDQFSVERPDGSNFTLKIRSTKLEDSAMYFCASSSFPSSYNEQFFGPGTRLTVL.

The V and J genes are TRBV30 and TRBJ2-5; no definite D call. The CDR3 sequence is 13 residues long. V was shortened by 0 bases and J by 5 bases, with 10 bases between the two germline ends. The germline CDR1 and CDR2 sequences are GTSNPN and SVGIG (reference sequence). The CDR3 bases are TGTGCCTGGAGTGTTATCATTGGGGAGACCCAGTACTTC. This translates into CAWSVIIGETQYF.

This rearrangement joins TRBV7-2 to TRBJ2-1; 9 nucleotides agree with TRBD1. V gave up 6 bases and J gave up 2 bases; unmatched junction bases: 5. Germline CDR1 SGHTA, CDR2 FQGNSA. This CDR3 region has 15 residues. Here the CDR3 DNA reads TGTGCCAGCAGGTCGGGACAGGGACCCTACAATGAGCAGTTCTTC. Its protein product is CASRSGQGPYNEQFF.

Concerning this clone itself: Other DNA sequences from this sample encode an identical CDR3 as well. CDR3 protein: CASSYPPGGGNTEAFF. In nucleotides, the CDR3 is TGTGCCAGCAGTTACCCGCCAGGGGGGGGGAACACTGAAGCTTTCTTT. The rearrangement uses TRBV6-6 and TRBJ1-1, with 7 bases fitting TRBD1. CDR3 size: 16 residues. CDR1 is MNHNY and CDR2 is SVGAGI in the germline V gene (reference sequence). The J segment lost 1 base and the V segment lost 2 bases, leaving 7 bases of the junction unmatched.

The chain employs TRBV9 and TRBJ2-3; D is unclear. CDR1 SGDLS and CDR2 YYNGEE come from the germline V gene. The CDR3 spans 14 residues. Trimming removed 0 bases at V and 6 bases at J, with 11 bases between. CDR3 amino acids: CASSVDRRGDTQYF. As DNA, the CDR3 is TGTGCCAGCAGCGTAGATAGGAGAGGCGATACGCAGTATTTT.

The V and J genes are TRBV5-6 and TRBJ2-2, with TRBD1 identical over 8 bases. Per germline, CDR1 SGHDT and CDR2 YYEEEE. The V gene end was trimmed by 4 bases and the J gene end by 6 bases; junction bases not matched to a gene: 14. CDR3 size: 17 residues. CDR3 bases: TGTGCCAGCAGCCCGGCCCGGGACAGGCGAGTTCCCGGGGAGCTGTTTTTT. Its translation is CASSPARDRRVPGELFF.

The chain combines TRBV5-4 with TRBJ2-7; D uncertain. V was shortened by 4 bases and J by 7 bases, with 15 bases between the two germline ends. Germline CDR1 is SGHNT and CDR2 is YYREEE (reference sequence). The CDR3 runs 13 residues. Here the CDR3 DNA reads TGTGCCAGCAGCACGGAAGGCATCGGAGAGCAGTACTTC. As protein: CASSTEGIGEQYF.

The chain uses TRBV4-1 and TRBJ2-3; D is unclear. CDR1 and CDR2 (germline): MGHRA, YSYEKL. CDR3 length: 15 residues. V lost 0 bases and J lost 8, with 15 bases in between. The CDR3 DNA is TGCGCCAGCAGCCAAGAGTCTTTAAATTTAGGTACGCAGTATTTT. Protein product: CASSQESLNLGTQYF.

The chain couples TRBV6-1 to TRBJ2-6; D not certain. In germline, CDR1 is MNHNS, CDR2 SASEGT. The V end was cut by 2 bases, the J end by 0 bases, with 8 bases between. CDR3 length: 16 residues. The CDR3 reads CASSETPHSGANVLTF. CDR3 DNA: TGTGCCAGCAGTGAAACACCTCACTCTGGGGCCAACGTCCTGACTTTC.

The V call is TRBV28, the J call TRBJ1-2; TRBD1 matches 7 bases. This CDR3 has 16 residues. From germline, CDR1 is MDHEN and CDR2 SYDVKM. V trimming: 7 bases; J trimming: 3 bases; junction bases outside the gene matches: 14. In DNA, the CDR3 is TGTGCCAGCATTACTCTCCCCCCACAGGGGCACTATGGCTACACCTTC. Translated, it gives CASITLPPQGHYGYTF.

The J gene is TRBJ1-2, the V gene TRBV28; D uncertain. Looked up from germline, CDR1 is MDHEN and CDR2 is SYDVKM. Trimming stripped 2 bases from V and 2 bases from J, with 6 bases between. This CDR3 region has 13 residues. The chain's CDR3 is CASSLPANYGYTF. The CDR3 coding sequence is TGTGCCAGCAGTTTACCAGCAAACTATGGCTACACCTTC.

The chain is built from TRBV11-3 and TRBJ2-2; D is ambiguous. Deletions cut 0 bases from V and 9 bases from J, with 17 bases between. The germline gives CDR1 SGHNT, CDR2 YENEEA. The CDR3 length is 16 residues. The CDR3 region has the DNA TGTGCCAGCAGCTTAGACGCTCAGGCTAGTAGCAGGGAGCTGTTTTTT. It is translated as CASSLDAQASSRELFF.

This chain links TRBV6-1 with TRBJ2-7, with D possibly being TRBD1 (6 bases). Between the trimmed V and J ends, which lost 4 bases and 3 bases, there was a span of 16 bases. There are 15 residues in the CDR3. Germline CDR1 MNHNS, CDR2 SASEGT. The CDR3: CASSVGIGQFYEQYF. DNA of the CDR3: TGTGCCAGCAGTGTAGGTATCGGACAGTTCTACGAGCAGTACTTC.

The genes are TRBV9 and TRBJ2-2, with TRBD2 matching 10 bases. This CDR3 has 16 amino acids. Trimming at V came to 0 bases and at J to 5 bases, leaving 4 bases not matched to a gene. Germline loops: CDR1 SGDLS, CDR2 YYNGEE. Here the CDR3 DNA reads TGTGCCAGCAGCGTAGTAGCTAGCGGGGGAACCGGGGAGCTGTTTTTT. Protein: CASSVVASGGTGELFF.

The J gene is TRBJ2-5, the V gene TRBV5-1, with D maybe TRBD2 (5 bases). CDR1 and CDR2 from the germline V gene are SGHRS and YFSETQ. CDR3 size: 15 residues. V shed 4 bases and J shed 2 bases, with 15 bases lying between them. DNA for the CDR3: TGCGCCAGCAGCCCGGTCCCGGGGATACAAGAGACCCAGTACTTC. Encoded protein: CASSPVPGIQETQYF.

This chain's CDR3 is CASSLFGLAAYEQYF. DNA of the CDR3: TGTGCCAGCAGCTTATTTGGTCTAGCCGCCTACGAGCAGTACTTC. The rearrangement uses TRBV7-2 and TRBJ2-7; tentative D call: TRBD2 (5 bases). The CDR3 is 15 residues long. With 2 bases removed from V and 2 bases from J, the gap between germline ends came to 13 bases. Per germline, CDR1 SGHTA and CDR2 FQGNSA.

As to this clone: It is unclear where the CDR3 begins or ends on the DNA, so no DNA is shown, and the CDR3 is as TCRdb lists it. The CDR3: CAWAIGTRAGYF. This rearrangement joins TRBV30 to TRBJ2-7; no check of the table's D call, TRBD2, against the DNA was made. Termini included, the CDR3 measures 12 amino acids. Germline V CDR1 and CDR2: GTSNPN, SVGIG (reference sequence).

With regard to this clone: Other DNA sequences in this sample translate to the same CDR3. This chain links TRBV7-2 with TRBJ1-6; D uncertain. V gave up 3 bases and J gave up 8 bases, with 8 bases separating them. This CDR3 contains 13 residues. Germline V CDR1 and CDR2: SGHTA, FQGNSA. As DNA, the CDR3 is TGTGCCAGCAGCTTGGTGGAAGATTCACCCCTCCACTTT. This translates into CASSLVEDSPLHF.

The chain has TRBV5-1 and TRBJ1-1; 8 positions match TRBD1. CDR3 length equals 14 residues. Germline V CDR1 and CDR2: SGHRS, YFSETQ. The V gene end was trimmed by 7 bases and the J gene end by 5 bases; junction bases not matched to a gene: 10. The CDR3: CASSDQGAGTEAFF. The CDR3 DNA sequence: TGCGCCAGCTCGGACCAGGGGGCGGGAACTGAAGCTTTCTTT.

This clone was picked up a small number of times. The chain joins TRBV18 to TRBJ2-1; D remains ambiguous. The V and J ends lost 6 bases and 6 bases respectively, with 18 bases between them. This CDR3 contains 15 residues. Per the germline V gene, CDR1 is KGHSH and CDR2 is LQKENI. This CDR3 reads CASSPGPPRGNEQFF. For the CDR3, the DNA is TGTGCCAGCTCGCCTGGACCTCCTCGAGGCAATGAGCAGTTCTTC.

This clone was detected a few times. The chain carries TRBV30 and TRBJ1-5; D unclear. V was trimmed by 0 bases and J by 2 bases, leaving 11 bases between them. The CDR3 is 15 amino acids. The germline V gene encodes CDR1 GTSNPN and CDR2 SVGIG (reference sequence). The CDR3 DNA sequence: TGTGCCTGGAGTGTACAAGGCGGTGGCAATCAGCCCCAGCATTTT. Residues: CAWSVQGGGNQPQHF.

This chain joins TRBV27 and TRBJ1-6; D is undetermined. The CDR3 covers 14 residues. Germline V CDR1 and CDR2: MNHEY, SMNVEV (reference sequence). Trimming left V 6 bases short and J 0 bases short, with 6 bases between. Here the CDR3 DNA reads TGTGCCAGCAGATCCAGCTCCTATAATTCACCCCTCCACTTT. It encodes CASRSSSYNSPLHF.

This sequence joins TRBV5-5 and TRBJ2-7, with 8 positions matching TRBD2. Germline loops: CDR1 SGHKS, CDR2 YYEKEE (reference sequence). J gave up 3 bases and V 4 bases, and 9 bases lay outside the gene matches. The CDR3 is made up of 15 amino acids. CDR3 in amino acids: CASSSTNSGVYEQYF. CDR3 coding DNA: TGTGCCAGCAGCAGTACGAATAGCGGGGTCTACGAGCAGTACTTC. Based on the CDR3 plus reference TRBV5-5 and TRBJ2-7, the full variable domain is DAGVTQSPTHLIKTRGQQVTLRCSPISGHKSVSWYQQVLGQGPQFIFQYYEKEERGRGNFPDRFSARQFPNYSSELNVNALLLGDSALYLCASSSTNSGVYEQYFGPGTRLTVT.

The chain combines TRBV5-8 with TRBJ2-1, with D possibly being TRBD1 (6 bases). CDR3 length: 15 residues. Germline loops: CDR1 SGHTS, CDR2 YDEGEE. V lost 2 bases and J 1 base, leaving 10 bases between the germline ends. The CDR3, as DNA: TGTGCCAGCAGCTTTACAGGGTTTTCCTACAATGAGCAGTTCTTC. It translates to CASSFTGFSYNEQFF. Full variable domain (outside the CDR3, taken from reference TRBV5-8 and TRBJ2-1): EAGVTQSPTHLIKTRGQQATLRCSPISGHTSVYWYQQALGLGLQFLLWYDEGEERNRGNFPPRFSGRQFPNYSSELNVNALELEDSALYLCASSFTGFSYNEQFFGPGTRLTVL.

This clone has only one observation. The same CDR3 can be traced to other DNA sequences in this sample. The chain is built from TRBV6-5 and TRBJ2-7, with 9 bases that match TRBD1. The CDR3 is 15 residues long. Germline CDR1 MNHEY, CDR2 SVGAGI. After removal of 2 bases from V and 4 bases from J, the junction contained 6 bases not matched to a gene. The DNA of the CDR3 is TGTGCCAGCAGTTACCGCGACAGGGGGTCATACGAGCAGTACTTC. This encodes CASSYRDRGSYEQYF.

This clone was observed a handful of times. Distinct nucleotide sequences in the sample also encode this CDR3. The J gene is TRBJ1-1, the V gene TRBV2, with 9 bases matching TRBD1. Losses at the gene ends were 7 bases for V and 1 base for J; bases not matched to a gene: 1. Per germline, CDR1 SNHLY and CDR2 FYNNEI. This CDR3 has 13 amino acids. Here the CDR3 DNA reads TGTGCCAGCACGGGACAGGGGAACACTGAAGCTTTCTTT. Translating gives CASTGQGNTEAFF.